Below are 14 T cell receptor beta chains sequenced from a single sample in a study of vaccination and CD4 T cells after COVID-19. Oncomine TCR Beta short-read sequencing was applied to DNA from cultured CD4+ T cells. TCRdb reprocessed the PCR reads via MiXCR and lists one record per CDR3 protein. The repertoire holds 8,500 to 10,000 distinct CDR3 sequences, more than 35% seen once, with 9.5% to 15% in the top ten. Treatment noted: approximately 9-day PBMC culture with coronavirus spike peptide pools or control peptides (ViraFEST assay). Those CD4+ T cells from the unexposed donor predate the COVID-19 pandemic (2011-2018). Their cognate antigens are unknown. The material sequenced was CD4+ T cells from blood, cultured in vitro. Receptors originate from a human donor in good health.

This clonotype came up a few times. The V gene is TRBV7-9, the J gene TRBJ2-5, with TRBD1 as a possible D gene (6 bases). V was cut by 3 bases and J by 3 bases, with 14 bases left in between. The CDR3 is 15 residues long. CDR1 is SEHNR, CDR2 FQNEAQ, per germline (reference sequence). CDR3 loop: CASSFSQGMKETQYF. The CDR3, as DNA: TGTGCCAGCAGCTTCTCCCAGGGGATGAAAGAGACCCAGTACTTC.

This chain connects TRBV4-3 to TRBJ2-7; D gene ambiguous. Germline-derived CDR1 and CDR2 are LGHNA and YSLEER. The CDR3 covers 14 residues. V was trimmed by 0 bases and J by 2 bases, leaving 8 bases between them. The CDR3 DNA follows: TGCGCCAGCAGCCAAGATCGGCTAGCCTACGAGCAGTACTTC. This encodes CASSQDRLAYEQYF.

V usage is TRBV19 and J usage is TRBJ2-7; 7 nucleotides line up with TRBD1. V was pared by 3 bases and J by 2 bases, with 4 bases of the junction left unmatched. In germline, CDR1 is LNHDA, CDR2 SQIVND (reference sequence). The CDR3 contains 14 residues. DNA of the CDR3: TGTGCCAGTAGTATTAGACAGGGAACCTACGAGCAGTACTTC. This sequence encodes CASSIRQGTYEQYF.

This clonotype was found a few times. The genes are TRBV6-1 and TRBJ2-2; 7 nucleotides match TRBD1. The germline V gene has CDR1 MNHNS and CDR2 SASEGT. This CDR3 has 15 amino acids. V lost 4 bases to trimming and J lost 4 bases; unmatched junction nucleotides: 6. CDR3 DNA sequence: TGTGCCAGCAGTGCAGGACAGGAGGCCACCGGGGAGCTGTTTTTT. Translation: CASSAGQEATGELFF.

This chain joins TRBV20-1 and TRBJ2-3, with D perhaps TRBD2 (5 bases). In germline, CDR1 is DFQATT, CDR2 SNEGSKA (reference sequence). V lost 0 bases and J 2 bases, leaving 15 bases between the germline ends. The CDR3 is made up of 16 amino acids. The CDR3 DNA reads as TGCAGTGCTAGAGACGCGCGGGCTATGCACACAGATACGCAGTATTTT. Translation gives CSARDARAMHTDTQYF.

The chain recombines TRBV19 with TRBJ1-1; no firm D call. From germline, CDR1 is LNHDA and CDR2 SQIVND (reference sequence). The V gene lost 3 bases and the J gene lost 1 base, with 18 bases spanning the gap. CDR3 length: 17 residues. The chain's CDR3 is CASSIIPRQVENTEAFF. CDR3 in DNA: TGTGCCAGTAGTATTATTCCGCGGCAGGTGGAGAACACTGAAGCTTTCTTT.

The chain couples TRBV6-2 or TRBV6-3 to TRBJ1-2, with 10 bases identical to TRBD1. Germline lookup yields CDR1 MNHEY and CDR2 SVGEGT. V was pared by 6 bases and J by 6 bases, with 16 bases of the junction left unmatched. There are 17 residues in the CDR3. For the CDR3, the DNA is TGTGCCAGCAGCAAACCACGACAGGGGGCGTCTCTTGATGGCTACACCTTC. Encoded protein: CASSKPRQGASLDGYTF.

This CDR3 reads CAISDGGGGNSPLHF. The CDR3 nucleotides are TGTGCCATCAGTGACGGGGGGGGTGGAAATTCACCCCTCCACTTT. The J gene is TRBJ1-6, the V gene TRBV10-3; weak D call: TRBD1 (5 bases). V lost 3 bases and J lost 7, with 13 bases in between. Germline CDR1 and CDR2: ENHRY and SYGVKD. This CDR3 has 15 amino acids.

The rearrangement uses TRBV19 and TRBJ2-5; D unresolved. V lost 5 bases to trimming and J lost 4 bases, with 8 bases between them. The CDR3 loop spans 12 amino acids. Per the germline V gene, CDR1 is LNHDA and CDR2 is SQIVND (reference sequence). The CDR3 DNA follows: TGTGCCAGTAGTCCGACCGGAGAGACCCAGTACTTC. Protein product: CASSPTGETQYF.

The V call is TRBV6-2 or TRBV6-3, the J call TRBJ2-7, with 7 bases matching TRBD1. V shed 6 bases and J 2 bases; nucleotides not matched to a gene: 4. CDR3 length equals 13 residues. Germline loops: CDR1 MNHEY, CDR2 SVGEGT. The CDR3 DNA reads TGTGCCAGCAGCAGGGACAGCACCTACGAGCAGTACTTC. Its translation: CASSRDSTYEQYF.

The chain joins TRBV12-5 to TRBJ1-1; 9 nucleotides match TRBD1. The CDR3 consists of 14 residues. Looked up from germline, CDR1 is LGHNT and CDR2 is FRNRAP. Trimming removed 5 bases from V and 1 base from J; junction bases left unmatched: 2. The CDR3 sequence is CASGPDRGNTEAFF. CDR3 nucleotide sequence: TGTGCTAGTGGTCCGGACAGGGGGAACACTGAAGCTTTCTTT.

The chain uses TRBV20-1 and TRBJ2-7; weak D call: TRBD2 (6 bases). Germline V lookup: CDR1 DFQATT, CDR2 SNEGSKA (reference sequence). The length of the CDR3 is 13 residues. V was pared by 3 bases and J by 5 bases, with 14 bases between. The CDR3 loop reads CSAREGNGHEQYF. CDR3 nucleotide sequence: TGCAGTGCTAGGGAGGGGAACGGCCACGAGCAGTACTTC.

This clonotype was seen a few times. V is TRBV20-1 and J is TRBJ2-7; 7 bases map to TRBD1. Germline V gene sequence: CDR1 DFQATT, CDR2 SNEGSKA (reference sequence). This CDR3 comprises 14 residues. J lost 3 bases, V lost 6 bases, and 11 bases had no gene match. The CDR3 spells CSAGPGTVVYEQYF. CDR3 bases: TGCAGTGCAGGCCCCGGGACAGTCGTCTACGAGCAGTACTTC.

The chain links TRBV7-6 to TRBJ2-1, with 7 bases matching TRBD2. The CDR3 totals 15 residues. V was clipped by 2 bases and J by 5 bases; unmatched bases: 6. CDR1 and CDR2 from the germline V gene are SGHVS and FNYEAQ. In nucleotides, the CDR3 is TGTGCCAGCAGCTTACCGGCGGGGGTAAACAATGAGCAGTTCTTC. Translation: CASSLPAGVNNEQFF. Filled out from reference TRBV7-6 and TRBJ2-1, the complete variable domain reads GAGVSQSPRYKVTKRGQDVALRCDPISGHVSLYWYRQALGQGPEFLTYFNYEAQQDKSGLPNDRFSAERPEGSISTLTIQRTEQRDSAMYRCASSLPAGVNNEQFFGPGTRLTVL.